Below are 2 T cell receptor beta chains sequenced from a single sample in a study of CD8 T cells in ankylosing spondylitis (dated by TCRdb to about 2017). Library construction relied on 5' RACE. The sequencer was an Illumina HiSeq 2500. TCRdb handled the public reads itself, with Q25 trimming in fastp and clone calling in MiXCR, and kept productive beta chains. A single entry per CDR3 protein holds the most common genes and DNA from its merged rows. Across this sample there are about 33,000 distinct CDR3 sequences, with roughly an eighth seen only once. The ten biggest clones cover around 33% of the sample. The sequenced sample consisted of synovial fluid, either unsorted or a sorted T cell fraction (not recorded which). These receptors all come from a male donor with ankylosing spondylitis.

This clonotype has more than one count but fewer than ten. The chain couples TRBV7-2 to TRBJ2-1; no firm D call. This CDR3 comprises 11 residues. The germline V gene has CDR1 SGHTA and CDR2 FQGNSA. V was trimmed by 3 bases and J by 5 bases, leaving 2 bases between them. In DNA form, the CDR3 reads TGTGCCAGCAGCTTCCACAATGAGCAGTTCTTC. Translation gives CASSFHNEQFF.

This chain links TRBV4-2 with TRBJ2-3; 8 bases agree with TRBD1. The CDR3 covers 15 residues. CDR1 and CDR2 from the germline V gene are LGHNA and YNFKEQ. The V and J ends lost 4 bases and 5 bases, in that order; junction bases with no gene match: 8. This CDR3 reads CASSPKTGDGDTQYF. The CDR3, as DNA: TGTGCCAGCAGCCCTAAGACAGGGGACGGAGATACGCAGTATTTT.